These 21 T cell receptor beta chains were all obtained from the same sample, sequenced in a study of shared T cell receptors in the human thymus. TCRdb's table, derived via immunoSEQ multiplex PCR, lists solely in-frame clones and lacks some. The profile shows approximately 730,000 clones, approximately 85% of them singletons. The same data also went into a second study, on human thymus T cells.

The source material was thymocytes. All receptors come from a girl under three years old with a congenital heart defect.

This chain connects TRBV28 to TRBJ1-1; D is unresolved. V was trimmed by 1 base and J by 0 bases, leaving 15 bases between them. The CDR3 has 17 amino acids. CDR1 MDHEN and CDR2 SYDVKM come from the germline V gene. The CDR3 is CASSLLQKTPLNTEAFF. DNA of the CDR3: TGTGCCAGCAGTTTATTACAAAAGACACCCTTGAACACTGAAGCTTTCTTT.

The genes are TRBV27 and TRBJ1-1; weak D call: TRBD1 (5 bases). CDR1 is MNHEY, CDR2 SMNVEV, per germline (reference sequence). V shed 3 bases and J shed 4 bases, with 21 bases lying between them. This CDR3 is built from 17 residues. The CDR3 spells CASSLERAAGGVTEAFF. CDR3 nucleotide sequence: TGTGCCAGCAGTTTGGAGAGGGCGGCCGGGGGAGTCACTGAAGCTTTCTTT.

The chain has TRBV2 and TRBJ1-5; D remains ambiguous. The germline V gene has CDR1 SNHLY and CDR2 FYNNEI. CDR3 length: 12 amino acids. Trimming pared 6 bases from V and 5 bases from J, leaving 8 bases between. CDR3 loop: CASSETDQPQHF. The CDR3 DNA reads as TGTGCCAGCAGCGAAACTGATCAGCCCCAGCATTTT.

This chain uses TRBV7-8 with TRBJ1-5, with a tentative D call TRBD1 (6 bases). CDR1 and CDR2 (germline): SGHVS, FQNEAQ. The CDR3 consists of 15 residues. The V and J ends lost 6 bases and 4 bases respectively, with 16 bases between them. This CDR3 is CASSQIRDNNQPQHF. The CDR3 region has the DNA TGTGCCAGCAGTCAAATCCGGGACAATAATCAGCCCCAGCATTTT.

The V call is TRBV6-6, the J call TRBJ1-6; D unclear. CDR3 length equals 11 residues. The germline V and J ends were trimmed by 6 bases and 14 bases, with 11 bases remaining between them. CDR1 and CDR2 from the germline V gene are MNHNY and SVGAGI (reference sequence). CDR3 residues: CASSPLLALHF. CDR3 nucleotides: TGTGCCAGCAGCCCCCTCCTAGCCCTCCACTTT.

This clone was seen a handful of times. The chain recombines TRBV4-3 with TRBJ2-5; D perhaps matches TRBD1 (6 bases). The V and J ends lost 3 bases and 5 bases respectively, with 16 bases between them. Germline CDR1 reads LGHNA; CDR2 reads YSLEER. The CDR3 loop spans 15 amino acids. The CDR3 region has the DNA TGCGCCAGCAGCCAGTCACAGGGTTTAGAGGAGACCCAGTACTTC. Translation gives CASSQSQGLEETQYF.

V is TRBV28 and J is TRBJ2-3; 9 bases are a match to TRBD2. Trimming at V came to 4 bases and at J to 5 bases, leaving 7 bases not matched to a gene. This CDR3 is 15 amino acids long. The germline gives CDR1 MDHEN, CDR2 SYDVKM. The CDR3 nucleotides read TGTGCCAGCAGTTCAGCGGGGGGAGGAGGAGATACGCAGTATTTT. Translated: CASSSAGGGGDTQYF.

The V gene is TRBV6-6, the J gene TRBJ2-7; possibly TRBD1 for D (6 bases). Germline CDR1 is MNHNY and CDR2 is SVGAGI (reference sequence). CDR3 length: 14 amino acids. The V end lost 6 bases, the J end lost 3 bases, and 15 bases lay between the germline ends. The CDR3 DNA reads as TGTGCCAGCAGACAAGACAGGATCAACTACGAGCAGTACTTC. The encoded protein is CASRQDRINYEQYF.

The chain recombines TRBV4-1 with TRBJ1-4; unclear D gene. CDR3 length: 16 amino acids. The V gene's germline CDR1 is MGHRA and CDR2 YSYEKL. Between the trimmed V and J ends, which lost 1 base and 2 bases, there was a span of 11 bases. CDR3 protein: CASSQVGGWTNEKLFF. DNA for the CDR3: TGCGCCAGCAGCCAAGTGGGAGGGTGGACTAATGAAAAACTGTTTTTT.

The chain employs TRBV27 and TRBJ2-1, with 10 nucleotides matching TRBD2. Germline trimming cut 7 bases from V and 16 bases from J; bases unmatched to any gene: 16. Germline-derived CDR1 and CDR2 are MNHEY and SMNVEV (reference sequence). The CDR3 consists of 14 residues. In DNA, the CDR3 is TGTGCCAGCATTCCAGCGGGGGGGCCGGCCCTTCGTTTCTTC. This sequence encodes CASIPAGGPALRFF.

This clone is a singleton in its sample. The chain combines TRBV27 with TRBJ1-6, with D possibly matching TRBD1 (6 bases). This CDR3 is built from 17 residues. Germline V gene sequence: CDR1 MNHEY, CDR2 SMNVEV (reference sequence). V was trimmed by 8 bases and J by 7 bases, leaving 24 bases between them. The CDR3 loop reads CASVPGGREGINSPLHF. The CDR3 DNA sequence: TGTGCCAGCGTCCCGGGGGGGCGCGAAGGAATAAATTCACCCCTCCACTTT.

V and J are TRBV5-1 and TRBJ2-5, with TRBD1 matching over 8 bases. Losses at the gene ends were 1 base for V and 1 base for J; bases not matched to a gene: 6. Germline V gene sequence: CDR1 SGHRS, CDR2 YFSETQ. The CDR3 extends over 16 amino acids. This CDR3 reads CASSLSGDRIQETQYF. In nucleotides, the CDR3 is TGCGCCAGCAGCTTGTCTGGGGACAGGATCCAAGAGACCCAGTACTTC.

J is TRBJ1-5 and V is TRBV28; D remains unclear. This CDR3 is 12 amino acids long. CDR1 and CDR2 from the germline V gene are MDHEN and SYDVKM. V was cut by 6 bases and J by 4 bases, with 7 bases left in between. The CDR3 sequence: CASSRVNQPQHF. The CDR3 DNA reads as TGTGCCAGCAGCCGAGTGAATCAGCCCCAGCATTTT.

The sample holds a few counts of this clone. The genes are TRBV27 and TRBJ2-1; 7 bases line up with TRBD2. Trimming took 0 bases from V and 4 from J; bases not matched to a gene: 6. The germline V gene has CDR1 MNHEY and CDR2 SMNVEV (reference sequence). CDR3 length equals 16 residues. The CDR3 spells CASSLSGGSLYNEQFF. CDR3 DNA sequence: TGTGCCAGCAGTTTATCCGGGGGGTCGTTGTACAATGAGCAGTTCTTC.

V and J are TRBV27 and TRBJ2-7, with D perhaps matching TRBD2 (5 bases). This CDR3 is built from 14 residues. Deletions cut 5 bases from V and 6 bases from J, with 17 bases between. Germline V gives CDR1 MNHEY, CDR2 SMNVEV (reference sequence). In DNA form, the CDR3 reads TGTGCCAGCAGTCTCACGAGGGATCGTGTCGAGCAGTACTTC. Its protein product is CASSLTRDRVEQYF.

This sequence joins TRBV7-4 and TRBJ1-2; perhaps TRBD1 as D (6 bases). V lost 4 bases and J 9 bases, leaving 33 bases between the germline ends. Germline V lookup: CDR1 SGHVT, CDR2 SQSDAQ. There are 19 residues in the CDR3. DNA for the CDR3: TGTGCCAGCAGCTCACCAGGGAAAAACGAGGCCCATAGGGACACAAGCTACACCTTC. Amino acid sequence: CASSSPGKNEAHRDTSYTF. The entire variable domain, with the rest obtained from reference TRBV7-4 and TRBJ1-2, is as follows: GAGVSQSPRYKVAKRGRDVALRCDSISGHVTLYWYRQTLGQGSEVLTYSQSDAQRDKSGRPSGRFSAERPERSVSTLKIQRTEQGDSAVYLCASSSPGKNEAHRDTSYTFGSGTRLTVV.

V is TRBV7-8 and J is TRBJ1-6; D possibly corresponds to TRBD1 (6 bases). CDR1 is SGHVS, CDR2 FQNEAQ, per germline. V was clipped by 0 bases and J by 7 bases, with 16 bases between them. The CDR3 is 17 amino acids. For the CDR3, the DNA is TGTGCCAGCAGCTTAGCTTTGAGGGGGTGGCGAAATTCACCCCTCCACTTT. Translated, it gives CASSLALRGWRNSPLHF.

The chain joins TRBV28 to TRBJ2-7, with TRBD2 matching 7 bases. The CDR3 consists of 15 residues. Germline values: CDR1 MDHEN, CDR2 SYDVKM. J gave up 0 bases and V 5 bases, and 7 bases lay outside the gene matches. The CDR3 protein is CASSLRRGGSYEQYF. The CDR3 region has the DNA TGTGCCAGCAGTCTCCGCCGCGGGGGCTCCTACGAGCAGTACTTC.

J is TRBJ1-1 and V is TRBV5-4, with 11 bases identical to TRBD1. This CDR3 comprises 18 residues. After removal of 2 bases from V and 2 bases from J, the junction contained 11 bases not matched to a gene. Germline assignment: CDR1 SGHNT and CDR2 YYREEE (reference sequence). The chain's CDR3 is CASSLGSGQGASNTEAFF. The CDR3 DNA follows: TGTGCCAGCAGCTTAGGTTCTGGACAGGGGGCAAGTAACACTGAAGCTTTCTTT.

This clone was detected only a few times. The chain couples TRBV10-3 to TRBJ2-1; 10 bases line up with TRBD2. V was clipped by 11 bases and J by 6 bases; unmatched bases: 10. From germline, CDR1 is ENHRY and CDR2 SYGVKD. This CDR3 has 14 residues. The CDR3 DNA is TGTGCCGAGCGAGGAGCGGGGGGGGGCAATGAGCAGTTCTTC. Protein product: CAERGAGGGNEQFF.

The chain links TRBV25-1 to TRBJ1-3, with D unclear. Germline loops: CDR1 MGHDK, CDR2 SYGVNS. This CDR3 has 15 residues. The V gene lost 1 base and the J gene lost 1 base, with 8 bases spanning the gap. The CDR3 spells CASSESGGSGNTIYF. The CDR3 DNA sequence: TGTGCCAGCAGTGAATCCGGAGGGTCTGGAAACACCATATATTTT.